Listed here is a single T cell receptor beta chain. Its antigen is not identified. Germline loops: CDR1 MNHEY, CDR2 SVGEGT. V shed 2 bases and J shed 4 bases, with 11 bases lying between them. The CDR3 has 14 amino acids. The protocol was immunoSEQ multiplex PCR, while the TCRdb copy is restricted to in-frame clones and leaves out a portion. In the table there are about 110,000 clones, around 87% of which are singletons. The entry originates in a study of T cell responses to AZD1222 COVID-19 vaccine. Whole-study results and caveats: Spike-specific TCR repertoires showed rising breadth and depth after two AZD1222 doses. Clonal diversity may have been underestimated, and the donors were mostly white British, with more females than males.

This specimen consisted of peripheral blood, obtained 28 days after the second AZD1222 dose. The TCR originated in an adult who received the AZD1222 COVID-19 vaccine. The V gene is TRBV6-2 or TRBV6-3, the J gene TRBJ1-2; the D is unclear. The CDR3 DNA follows: TGTGCCAGCAGTTACGGCAGCACTATCTATGGCTACACCTTC. Protein sequence: CASSYGSTIYGYTF.